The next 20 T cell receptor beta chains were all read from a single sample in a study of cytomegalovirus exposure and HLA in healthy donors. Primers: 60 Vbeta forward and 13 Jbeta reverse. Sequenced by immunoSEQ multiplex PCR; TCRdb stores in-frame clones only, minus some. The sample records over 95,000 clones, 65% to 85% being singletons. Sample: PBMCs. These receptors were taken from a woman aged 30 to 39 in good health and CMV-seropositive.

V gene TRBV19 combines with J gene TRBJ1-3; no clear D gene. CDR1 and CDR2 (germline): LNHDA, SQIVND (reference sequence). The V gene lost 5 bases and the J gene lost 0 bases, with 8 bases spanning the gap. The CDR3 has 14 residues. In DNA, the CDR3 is TGTGCCAGTAGTGTCGCCTACTCTGGAAACACCATATATTTT. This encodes CASSVAYSGNTIYF.

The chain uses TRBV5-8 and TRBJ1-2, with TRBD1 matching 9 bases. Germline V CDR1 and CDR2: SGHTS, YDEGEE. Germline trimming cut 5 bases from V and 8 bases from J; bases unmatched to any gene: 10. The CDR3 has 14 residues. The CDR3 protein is CASRARDREGGYTF. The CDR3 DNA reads TGTGCCAGCAGAGCCCGGGACAGGGAAGGGGGCTACACCTTC. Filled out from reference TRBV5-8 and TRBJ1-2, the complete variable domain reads EAGVTQSPTHLIKTRGQQATLRCSPISGHTSVYWYQQALGLGLQFLLWYDEGEERNRGNFPPRFSGRQFPNYSSELNVNALELEDSALYLCASRARDREGGYTFGSGTRLTVV.

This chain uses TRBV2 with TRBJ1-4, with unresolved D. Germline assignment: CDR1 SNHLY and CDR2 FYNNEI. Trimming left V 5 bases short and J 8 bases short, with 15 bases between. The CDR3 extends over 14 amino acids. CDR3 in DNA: TGTGCCAGCAGTCAGGATTTGTATGGGGAAAAACTGTTTTTT. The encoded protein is CASSQDLYGEKLFF. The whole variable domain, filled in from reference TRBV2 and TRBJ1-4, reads EPEVTQTPSHQVTQMGQEVILRCVPISNHLYFYWYRQILGQKVEFLVSFYNNEISEKSEIFDDQFSVERPDGSNFTLKIRSTKLEDSAMYFCASSQDLYGEKLFFGSGTQLSVL.

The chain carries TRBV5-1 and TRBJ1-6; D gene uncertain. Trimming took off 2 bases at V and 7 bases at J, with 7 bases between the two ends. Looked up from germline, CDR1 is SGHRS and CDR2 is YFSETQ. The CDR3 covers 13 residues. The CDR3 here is CASSLEQNSPLHF. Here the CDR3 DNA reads TGCGCCAGCAGCTTAGAACAGAATTCACCCCTCCACTTT.

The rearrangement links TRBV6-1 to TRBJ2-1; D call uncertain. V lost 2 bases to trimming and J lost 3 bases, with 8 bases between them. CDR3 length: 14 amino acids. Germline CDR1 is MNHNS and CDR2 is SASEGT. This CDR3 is CASSELGNYNEQFF. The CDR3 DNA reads TGTGCCAGCAGTGAATTGGGCAACTACAATGAGCAGTTCTTC.

The DNA of the CDR3 is TGTGCCAGTAGTATGATGTGCGGGGGCCATCAGCCCCAGCATTTT. Protein product: CASSMMCGGHQPQHF. This rearrangement joins TRBV19 to TRBJ1-5; perhaps TRBD1 as D (6 bases). The V gene's germline CDR1 is LNHDA and CDR2 SQIVND (reference sequence). V was pared by 3 bases and J by 5 bases, with 14 bases between. The CDR3 totals 15 residues. The full variable domain, its missing parts supplied by reference TRBV19 and TRBJ1-5, is DGGITQSPKYLFRKEGQNVTLSCEQNLNHDAMYWYRQDPGQGLRLIYYSQIVNDFQKGDIAEGYSVSREKKESFPLTVTSAQKNPTAFYLCASSMMCGGHQPQHFGDGTRLSIL.

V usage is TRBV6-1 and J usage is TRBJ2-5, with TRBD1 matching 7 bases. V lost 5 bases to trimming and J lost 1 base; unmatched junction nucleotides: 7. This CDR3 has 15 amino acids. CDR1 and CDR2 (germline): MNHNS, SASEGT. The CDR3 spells CASSSGTASQETQYF. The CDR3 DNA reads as TGTGCCAGCAGTTCCGGGACAGCTAGCCAAGAGACCCAGTACTTC.

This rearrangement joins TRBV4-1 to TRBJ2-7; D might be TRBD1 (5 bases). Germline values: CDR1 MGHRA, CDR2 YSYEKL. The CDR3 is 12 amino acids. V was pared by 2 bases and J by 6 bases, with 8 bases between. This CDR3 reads CASSQSGPEQYF. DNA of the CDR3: TGCGCCAGCAGCCAATCAGGGCCCGAGCAGTACTTC.

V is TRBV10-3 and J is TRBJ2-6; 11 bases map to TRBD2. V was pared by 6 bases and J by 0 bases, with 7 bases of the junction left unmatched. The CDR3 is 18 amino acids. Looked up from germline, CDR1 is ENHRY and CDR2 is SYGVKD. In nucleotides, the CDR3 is TGTGCCATCAGCCCCGATAGCGGGAGGGCCTCTGGGGCCAACGTCCTGACTTTC. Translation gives CAISPDSGRASGANVLTF.

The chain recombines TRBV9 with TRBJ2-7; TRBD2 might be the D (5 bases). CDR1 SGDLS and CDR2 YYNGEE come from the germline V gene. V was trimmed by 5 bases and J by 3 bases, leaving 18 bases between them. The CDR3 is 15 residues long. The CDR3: CASSSSPGNLYEQYF. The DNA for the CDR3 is TGTGCCAGCAGTTCTAGCCCCGGGAATCTCTACGAGCAGTACTTC.

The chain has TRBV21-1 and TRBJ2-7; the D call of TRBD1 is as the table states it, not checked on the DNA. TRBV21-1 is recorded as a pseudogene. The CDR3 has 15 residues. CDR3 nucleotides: TGTGCCAGCAGCAGTCGACAGGACACCGACTACGAGCAGTACTTC. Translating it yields CASSSRQDTDYEQYF.

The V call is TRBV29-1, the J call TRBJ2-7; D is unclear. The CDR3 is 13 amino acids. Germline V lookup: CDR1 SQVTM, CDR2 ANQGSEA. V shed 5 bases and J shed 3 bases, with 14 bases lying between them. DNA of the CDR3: TGCAGCGTTACCGGAAAGAACAGCTACGAGCAGTACTTC. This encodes CSVTGKNSYEQYF.

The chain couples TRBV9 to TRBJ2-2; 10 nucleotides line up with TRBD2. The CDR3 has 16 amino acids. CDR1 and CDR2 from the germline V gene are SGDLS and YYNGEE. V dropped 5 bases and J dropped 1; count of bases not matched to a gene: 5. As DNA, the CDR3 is TGTGCCAGCAGATCCCTAGCGGGGGAGAACACCGGGGAGCTGTTTTTT. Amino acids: CASRSLAGENTGELFF.

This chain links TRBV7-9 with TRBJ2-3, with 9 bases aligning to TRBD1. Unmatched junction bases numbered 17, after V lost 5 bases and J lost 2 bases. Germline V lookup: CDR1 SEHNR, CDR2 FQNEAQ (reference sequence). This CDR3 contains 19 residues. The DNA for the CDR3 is TGTGCCAGCAGCCCCCGCAGGGACAGGGTCCTCCCCCACACAGATACGCAGTATTTT. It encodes CASSPRRDRVLPHTDTQYF.

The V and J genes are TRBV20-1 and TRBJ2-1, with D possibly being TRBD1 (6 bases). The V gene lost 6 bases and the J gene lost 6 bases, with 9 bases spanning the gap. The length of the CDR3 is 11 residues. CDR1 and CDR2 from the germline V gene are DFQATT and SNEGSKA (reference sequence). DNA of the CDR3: TGCAGTGCCGAAGGGGGCAATGAGCAGTTCTTC. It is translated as CSAEGGNEQFF.

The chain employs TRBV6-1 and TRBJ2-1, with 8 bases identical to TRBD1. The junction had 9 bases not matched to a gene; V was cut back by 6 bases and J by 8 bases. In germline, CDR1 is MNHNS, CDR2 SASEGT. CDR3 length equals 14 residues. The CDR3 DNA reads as TGTGCCAGCAGGGGCGGACAGGGAGTACATGAGCAGTTCTTC. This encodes CASRGGQGVHEQFF.

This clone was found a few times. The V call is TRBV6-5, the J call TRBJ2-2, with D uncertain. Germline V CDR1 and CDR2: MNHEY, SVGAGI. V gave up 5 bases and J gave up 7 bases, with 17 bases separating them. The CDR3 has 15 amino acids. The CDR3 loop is CASSKPGPRSGELFF. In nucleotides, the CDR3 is TGTGCCAGCAGTAAACCGGGTCCCCGGAGCGGGGAGCTGTTTTTT.

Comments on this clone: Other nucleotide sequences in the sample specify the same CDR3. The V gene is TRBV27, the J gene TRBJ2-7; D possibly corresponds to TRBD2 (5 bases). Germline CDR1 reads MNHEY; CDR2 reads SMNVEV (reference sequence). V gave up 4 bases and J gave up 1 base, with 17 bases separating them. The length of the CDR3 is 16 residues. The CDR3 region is CASSSAGSISSYEQYF. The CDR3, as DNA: TGTGCCAGCAGTTCCGCGGGCAGTATCAGTTCCTACGAGCAGTACTTC.

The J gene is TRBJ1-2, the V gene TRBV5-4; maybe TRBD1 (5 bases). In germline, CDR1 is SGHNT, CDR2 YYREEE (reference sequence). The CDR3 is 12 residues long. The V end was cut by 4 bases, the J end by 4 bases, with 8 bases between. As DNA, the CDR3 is TGTGCCAGCAGCCGGGACTTCTATGGCTACACCTTC. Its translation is CASSRDFYGYTF.

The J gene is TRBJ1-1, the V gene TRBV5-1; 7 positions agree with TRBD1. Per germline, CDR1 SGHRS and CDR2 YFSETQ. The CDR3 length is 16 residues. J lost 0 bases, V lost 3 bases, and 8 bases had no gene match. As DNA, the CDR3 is TGCGCCAGCAGCTCATTCCGGGACAGTGTGAACACTGAAGCTTTCTTT. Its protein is CASSSFRDSVNTEAFF.